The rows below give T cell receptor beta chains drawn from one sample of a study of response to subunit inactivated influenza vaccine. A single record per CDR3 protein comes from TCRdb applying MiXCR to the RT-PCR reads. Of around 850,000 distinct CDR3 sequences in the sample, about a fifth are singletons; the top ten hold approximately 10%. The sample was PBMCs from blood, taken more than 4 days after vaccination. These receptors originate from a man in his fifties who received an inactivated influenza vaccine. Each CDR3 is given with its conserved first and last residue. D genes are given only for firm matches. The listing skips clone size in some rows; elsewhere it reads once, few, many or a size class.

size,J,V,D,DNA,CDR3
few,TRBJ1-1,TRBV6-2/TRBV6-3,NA,TGTGCCAGCAGTTACCCGACAGCTGAAGCTTTCTTT,CASSYPTAEAFF
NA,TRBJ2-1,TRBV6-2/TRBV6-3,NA,TGTGCCAGCAGTTTCGGGAAAAGCTCCTACAATGAGCAGTTCTTC,CASSFGKSSYNEQFF
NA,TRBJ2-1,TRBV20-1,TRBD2,TGCAGTGCCACCACCCTTGGGCTAGCGGGGTCCGGCGACAATGAGCAGTTCTTC,CSATTLGLAGSGDNEQFF
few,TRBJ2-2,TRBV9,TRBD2,TGTGCCAGCAGCGTAACTAGCGGGGGGCCCGGGGAGCTGTTTTTT,CASSVTSGGPGELFF
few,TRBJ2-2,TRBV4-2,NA,TGTGCCAGCAGCCAAGATGAGATGTGGCTAGGAGTCCCCGGGGAGCTGTTTTTT,CASSQDEMWLGVPGELFF
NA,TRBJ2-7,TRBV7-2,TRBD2,TGTGCCAGCAGCGCCCCTAGCGGGAGGGACGAGCAGTACTTC,CASSAPSGRDEQYF
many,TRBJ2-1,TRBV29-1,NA,TGCAGCCTGACAGAGTACAATGAGCAGTTCTTC,CSLTEYNEQFF
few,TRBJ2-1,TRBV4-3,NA,TGCGCCAGCAGCCAAGATCACGGCGATGAGCAGTTCTTC,CASSQDHGDEQFF
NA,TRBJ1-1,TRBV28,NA,TGTGCCAGCAGCACTCTAAACACTGAAGCTTTCTTT,CASSTLNTEAFF
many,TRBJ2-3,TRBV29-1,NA,TGCAGCGTTGATGATTGGGGCGGACAAGATACGCAGTATTTT,CSVDDWGGQDTQYF
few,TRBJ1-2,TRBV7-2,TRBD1,TGTGCCAGCAGCGCCCCCAACAGGGGGCACAATGGCTACACCTTC,CASSAPNRGHNGYTF
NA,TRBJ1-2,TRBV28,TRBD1,TGTGCCAGCAGAGGGACAGGCGGGGGCTATGGCTACACCTTC,CASRGTGGGYGYTF